The rows below give T cell receptor beta chains drawn from one sample of a study of T cell responses to AZD1222 COVID-19 vaccine. Data came from immunoSEQ multiplex PCR; TCRdb stores just in-frame clones and leaves some out. The sample includes 85,000 to 90,000 clones, about 86% of them seen just once. The material was peripheral blood, obtained on day 0 of MenACWY control vaccination. These receptors all stem from an adult in good health. CDR3s include the opening cysteine and the closing phenylalanine or tryptophan. A D gene is named only where the DNA matches it firmly. Clone size is not always given. Where it is, it says once, few, many or a class for expanded clones.

j_gene: TRBJ1-4
d_gene: .
abundance: .
v_gene: TRBV29-1
CDR3nt: TGCAGCGTTGGAGGGATTGCAACTAATGAAAAACTGTTTTTT
CDR3aa: CSVGGIATNEKLFF

j_gene: TRBJ2-4
d_gene: TRBD2
abundance: .
v_gene: TRBV2
CDR3nt: TGTGCCAGCAGTGCCCAGCGGGGGACCATTCAGTACTTC
CDR3aa: CASSAQRGTIQYF

j_gene: TRBJ1-5
d_gene: .
abundance: .
v_gene: TRBV15
CDR3nt: TGTGCCACCAAACAGGGCCCCCACTCGAGCAATCAGCCCCAGCATTTT
CDR3aa: CATKQGPHSSNQPQHF

j_gene: TRBJ2-5
d_gene: TRBD2
abundance: .
v_gene: TRBV19
CDR3nt: TGTGCCAGTAGTGCGACCCCGGGACTAGCGGGAAGAGAGACCCAGTACTTC
CDR3aa: CASSATPGLAGRETQYF

j_gene: TRBJ2-3
d_gene: .
abundance: .
v_gene: TRBV28
CDR3nt: TGTGCCAGCATAAGAGGTAGCACAGATACGCAGTATTTT
CDR3aa: CASIRGSTDTQYF

j_gene: TRBJ1-2
d_gene: .
abundance: .
v_gene: TRBV7-9
CDR3nt: TGTGCCAGCAGCTTATCGGGACTCGAAAACTATGGCTACACCTTC
CDR3aa: CASSLSGLENYGYTF

j_gene: TRBJ1-3
d_gene: .
abundance: once
v_gene: TRBV19
CDR3nt: TGTGCCAGTAGTATTCCGGGGAGGACTGGAAACACCATATATTTT
CDR3aa: CASSIPGRTGNTIYF

j_gene: TRBJ2-5
d_gene: .
abundance: once
v_gene: TRBV7-2
CDR3nt: TGTGCCAGCAGCTTGGGTCTGGGGGCTAAAGAGACCCAGTACTTC
CDR3aa: CASSLGLGAKETQYF

j_gene: TRBJ1-6
d_gene: .
abundance: few
v_gene: TRBV18
CDR3nt: TGTGCCAGCTCAGACGGACTGGGGAGGAATTCACCCCTCCACTTT
CDR3aa: CASSDGLGRNSPLHF

j_gene: TRBJ1-5
d_gene: TRBD1
abundance: .
v_gene: TRBV15
CDR3nt: TGTGCCACCAGCAGGGACAGGGACAATCAGCCCCAGCATTTT
CDR3aa: CATSRDRDNQPQHF

j_gene: TRBJ1-1
d_gene: .
abundance: .
v_gene: TRBV7-3
CDR3nt: TGTGCCAGCAGCTTAACGGGGGCCTGGAACACTGAAGCTTTCTTT
CDR3aa: CASSLTGAWNTEAFF

j_gene: TRBJ2-1
d_gene: TRBD1
abundance: .
v_gene: TRBV5-1
CDR3nt: TGCGCCAGCAGCGTGGACAGGGGAGAGCAGTTCTTC
CDR3aa: CASSVDRGEQFF

j_gene: TRBJ1-2
d_gene: TRBD1
abundance: .
v_gene: TRBV6-5
CDR3nt: TGTGCCAGCAACCCGACAGGGGCTCCTGGCTACACCTTC
CDR3aa: CASNPTGAPGYTF

j_gene: TRBJ1-2
d_gene: .
abundance: once
v_gene: TRBV5-1
CDR3nt: TGCGCCAGCAGCTTGTTAGGGCAAAGCTATGGCTACACCTTC
CDR3aa: CASSLLGQSYGYTF

j_gene: TRBJ1-4
d_gene: TRBD1
abundance: few
v_gene: TRBV6-5
CDR3nt: TGTGCCAGCAGCCCGACAGGGGGTGTTGAAAAACTGTTTTTT
CDR3aa: CASSPTGGVEKLFF

j_gene: TRBJ1-1
d_gene: .
abundance: .
v_gene: TRBV12-5
CDR3nt: TGTGCTAGTGGTTCCGGGACGAACACTGAAGCTTTCTTT
CDR3aa: CASGSGTNTEAFF

j_gene: TRBJ1-5
d_gene: TRBD1
abundance: .
v_gene: TRBV5-6
CDR3nt: TGTGCCAGCAGCTTAGGTCGACAGGGGAATCAGCCCCAGCATTTT
CDR3aa: CASSLGRQGNQPQHF

j_gene: TRBJ1-5
d_gene: TRBD1
abundance: .
v_gene: TRBV2
CDR3nt: TGTGCCAGCACCAGGGGGCCGGGTGGCAATCAGCCCCAGCATTTT
CDR3aa: CASTRGPGGNQPQHF

j_gene: TRBJ2-3
d_gene: .
abundance: .
v_gene: TRBV7-2
CDR3nt: TGTGCCAGCAGCTTTAGCGCGGATACGCAGTATTTT
CDR3aa: CASSFSADTQYF

j_gene: TRBJ2-4
d_gene: .
abundance: .
v_gene: TRBV20-1
CDR3nt: TGCAGTGCTAGTCGGGGGGCAAACATTCAGTACTTC
CDR3aa: CSASRGANIQYF

j_gene: TRBJ2-2
d_gene: .
abundance: .
v_gene: TRBV11-2
CDR3nt: TGTGCCAGCGGAGACAAGCGGAACACCGGGGAGCTGTTTTTT
CDR3aa: CASGDKRNTGELFF

j_gene: TRBJ2-2
d_gene: TRBD1
abundance: once
v_gene: TRBV6-6
CDR3nt: TGTGCCAGCAGTTCCGGGACAGGGGTCCTCACCGGGGAGCTGTTTTTT
CDR3aa: CASSSGTGVLTGELFF

j_gene: TRBJ2-1
d_gene: TRBD2
abundance: .
v_gene: TRBV6-5
CDR3nt: TGTGCCAGCAATCCGGGGACTAGCGCTACTGAGCAGTTCTTC
CDR3aa: CASNPGTSATEQFF

j_gene: TRBJ2-7
d_gene: .
abundance: .
v_gene: TRBV12-3/TRBV12-4
CDR3nt: TGTGCCAGCAGTTTTCAGGGCAACGAGCAGTACTTC
CDR3aa: CASSFQGNEQYF

j_gene: TRBJ1-6
d_gene: .
abundance: few
v_gene: TRBV6-5
CDR3nt: TGTGCCAGCAGTTACCGGGTGAATAATTCACCCCTCCACTTT
CDR3aa: CASSYRVNNSPLHF

j_gene: TRBJ2-1
d_gene: .
abundance: .
v_gene: TRBV11-1
CDR3nt: TGTGCCAGCAGCCTGAGACCAGAGGAGGGGGGGAATGAGCAGTTCTTC
CDR3aa: CASSLRPEEGGNEQFF

j_gene: TRBJ2-3
d_gene: .
abundance: .
v_gene: TRBV29-1
CDR3nt: TGCAGCGTTGGGGCTTGGGGTGGCACAGATACGCAGTATTTT
CDR3aa: CSVGAWGGTDTQYF

j_gene: TRBJ2-7
d_gene: TRBD2
abundance: .
v_gene: TRBV10-3
CDR3nt: TGTGCCATCGGGCGGGGGATGGACGAGCAGTACTTC
CDR3aa: CAIGRGMDEQYF

j_gene: TRBJ2-7
d_gene: TRBD2
abundance: .
v_gene: TRBV4-3
CDR3nt: TGCGCCAGCAGCCAAGAGGCTAGCGGTAGTTACGAGCAGTACTTC
CDR3aa: CASSQEASGSYEQYF

j_gene: TRBJ1-3
d_gene: .
abundance: .
v_gene: TRBV3-1/TRBV3-2
CDR3nt: TGTGCCAGCAGCCCCCGGGCCGGGGCCGGGAAGGGAAACACCATATATTTT
CDR3aa: CASSPRAGAGKGNTIYF

j_gene: TRBJ1-1
d_gene: TRBD1
abundance: once
v_gene: TRBV6-5
CDR3nt: TGTGCCAGCAGTTACGACCGACAGGGATCCACTGAAGCTTTCTTT
CDR3aa: CASSYDRQGSTEAFF

j_gene: TRBJ2-3
d_gene: .
abundance: .
v_gene: TRBV5-4
CDR3nt: TGTGCCAGCAGCCCGTCATCTACGACGGATACGCAGTATTTT
CDR3aa: CASSPSSTTDTQYF

j_gene: TRBJ1-5
d_gene: .
abundance: few
v_gene: TRBV6-6
CDR3nt: TGTGCCAGCAGCCCTCCAGGCAATCAGCCCCAGCATTTT
CDR3aa: CASSPPGNQPQHF

j_gene: TRBJ1-4
d_gene: TRBD1
abundance: once
v_gene: TRBV4-2
CDR3nt: TGTGCCAGCAGCCAAGTAAACAGGGGAAATGAAAAACTGTTTTTT
CDR3aa: CASSQVNRGNEKLFF

j_gene: TRBJ2-3
d_gene: .
abundance: medium-sized
v_gene: TRBV19
CDR3nt: TGTGCCAGTAGTATAGACCGACAGACAGATACGCAGTATTTT
CDR3aa: CASSIDRQTDTQYF

j_gene: TRBJ1-1
d_gene: .
abundance: .
v_gene: TRBV7-9
CDR3nt: TGTGCCAGCAGCGCCTGGAGAGGGGGGCGAGTGAACACTGAAGCTTTCTTT
CDR3aa: CASSAWRGGRVNTEAFF

j_gene: TRBJ2-5
d_gene: .
abundance: .
v_gene: TRBV7-2
CDR3nt: TGTGCCAGCAGCTACCCAAGGGGCATCCAAGAGACCCAGTACTTC
CDR3aa: CASSYPRGIQETQYF

j_gene: TRBJ2-1
d_gene: .
abundance: .
v_gene: TRBV30
CDR3nt: TGTGCCTGGAATCGAGACAATGAGCAGTTCTTC
CDR3aa: CAWNRDNEQFF

j_gene: TRBJ2-3
d_gene: TRBD2
abundance: .
v_gene: TRBV5-4
CDR3nt: TGTGCCAGCAGCCACCAGCGGGGGGCCTCCACAGATACGCAGTATTTT
CDR3aa: CASSHQRGASTDTQYF

j_gene: TRBJ2-2
d_gene: .
abundance: .
v_gene: TRBV29-1
CDR3nt: TGCAGCGTGGGGGGACCGCATCCCGGGGAGCTGTTTTTT
CDR3aa: CSVGGPHPGELFF

j_gene: TRBJ1-2
d_gene: .
abundance: .
v_gene: TRBV30
CDR3nt: TGTGCCTGGAGCCAGGACACCTATGGCTACACCTTC
CDR3aa: CAWSQDTYGYTF

j_gene: TRBJ2-3
d_gene: TRBD2
abundance: .
v_gene: TRBV7-9
CDR3nt: TGTGCCAGCAGCCCCAAGGCGGGGGGGCTCGATACGCAGTATTTT
CDR3aa: CASSPKAGGLDTQYF

j_gene: TRBJ2-7
d_gene: TRBD1
abundance: once
v_gene: TRBV27
CDR3nt: TGTGCCAGCAGTATCGGGACAGGGTCGTACGAGCAGTACTTC
CDR3aa: CASSIGTGSYEQYF

j_gene: TRBJ1-1
d_gene: .
abundance: .
v_gene: TRBV12-3/TRBV12-4
CDR3nt: TGTGCCAGCAGTTACGGGAACACTGAAGCTTTCTTT
CDR3aa: CASSYGNTEAFF

j_gene: TRBJ1-2
d_gene: .
abundance: .
v_gene: TRBV12-3/TRBV12-4
CDR3nt: TGTGCCAGCAGTCCGCGGTGGCATGGCTACACCTTC
CDR3aa: CASSPRWHGYTF